The T cell receptor beta chain under discussion was sequenced for a study of beta chain features in type 1 diabetes. Study-wide background: Cells sorted and examined across all samples totaled approximately 110 million. Overall study results and limits: Insertions were fewer and deletions more numerous at VDJ junctions in type 1 diabetes patients. In every one of the four CD4+ subsets, TCRB CDR3s were moderately but significantly shorter in Type 1 diabetes patients.

This CDR3 has 15 amino acids. With V trimmed by 4 bases and J by 2 bases, 3 bases remained unmatched. Germline lookup yields CDR1 LGHNA and CDR2 YNFKEQ. This clone showed up just a few times. The antigen remains unidentified. Only one heparinised blood draw was taken per donor, and its volume averaged roughly 0.12 L. Isolated RNA was reverse transcribed in full, so expressed TCRB transcripts were sequenced. Sequencing used immunoSEQ multiplex PCR; TCRdb keeps in-frame clones, though not all of them. The table shows fewer than 900,000 clones, with roughly 16% occurring only once. The sequencing sample was made of naive CD4+ T cells from blood. The source is a woman aged 18-29 years in good health. V is TRBV4-2 and J is TRBJ2-1; TRBD1 aligns across 9 bases. This CDR3 is CASSPRQGAYNEQFF. The CDR3 DNA is TGTGCCAGCAGCCCTAGACAGGGGGCCTACAATGAGCAGTTCTTC.